Presented here are 24 T cell receptor beta chains from one specimen sequenced in a study of neoadjuvant anti-PD-1 for oral cavity cancer. Time point reported: after neoadjuvant nivolumab, at surgical resection. TCRdb's table, derived via immunoSEQ multiplex PCR, lists solely in-frame clones and lacks some. The sample comprises about 14,000 clones, more than 75% of which are singletons, and 2% to 2.5% rests with the top ten. Source: PBMCs, taken after nivolumab (anti-PD-1) treatment. The receptors were sampled from a person between 40 and 80 years old with oral cavity squamous cell carcinoma.

The CDR3 region is CASSLAHDYTDTQYF. The CDR3 bases are TGTGCCAGCAGCTTGGCTCACGACTACACAGATACGCAGTATTTT. V is TRBV5-6 and J is TRBJ2-3, with D possibly being TRBD2 (5 bases). Germline V gene lookup returns CDR1 SGHDT and CDR2 YYEEEE. V was pared by 0 bases and J by 2 bases, with 10 bases between. CDR3 length: 15 residues. The entire variable domain, with the rest obtained from reference TRBV5-6 and TRBJ2-3, is as follows: DAGVTQSPTHLIKTRGQQVTLRCSPKSGHDTVSWYQQALGQGPQFIFQYYEEEERQRGNFPDRFSGHQFPNYSSELNVNALLLGDSALYLCASSLAHDYTDTQYFGPGTRLTVL.

V and J are TRBV30 and TRBJ2-3, with D possibly TRBD1 on 5 matching bases. Per germline, CDR1 GTSNPN and CDR2 SVGIG (reference sequence). The V end lost 1 base, the J end lost 0 bases, and 8 bases lay between the germline ends. The CDR3 extends over 14 amino acids. The CDR3 is CAWSDGASTDTQYF. The CDR3 bases are TGTGCCTGGAGTGATGGGGCCAGCACAGATACGCAGTATTTT.

The V gene is TRBV25-1, the J gene TRBJ2-7, with D perhaps TRBD1 (7 bases). This CDR3 contains 13 residues. V lost 9 bases and J 6 bases, leaving 18 bases between the germline ends. Germline lookup yields CDR1 MGHDK and CDR2 SYGVNS. As DNA, the CDR3 is TGTGCCAGTCAGGGGGGCAGCCCCGCCGAGCAGTACTTC. Its protein product is CASQGGSPAEQYF.

V usage is TRBV25-1 and J usage is TRBJ1-2; D might be TRBD1 (5 bases). Germline V gene sequence: CDR1 MGHDK, CDR2 SYGVNS. Trimming cost V 5 bases and J 4 bases, with 11 bases left between them. The CDR3 consists of 13 residues. CDR3 DNA sequence: TGTGCCAGCAGTCCTCAGGGAATCTATGGCTACACCTTC. Encoded protein: CASSPQGIYGYTF.

The V and J genes are TRBV18 and TRBJ1-1; perhaps TRBD1 as D (5 bases). V lost 1 base and J lost 6, with 12 bases in between. This CDR3 has 14 amino acids. Germline V lookup: CDR1 KGHSH, CDR2 LQKENI. CDR3 nucleotide sequence: TGTGCCAGCTCACCACGGGCACAGGTACCTGAAGCTTTCTTT. Translated, it gives CASSPRAQVPEAFF.

The chain has TRBV10-3 and TRBJ2-3, with D perhaps TRBD2 (6 bases). Germline CDR1 reads ENHRY; CDR2 reads SYGVKD. The V end was cut by 6 bases, the J end by 4 bases, with 17 bases between. The CDR3 runs 15 residues. The CDR3 region is CAIRALGTLSDTQYF. CDR3 nucleotides: TGTGCCATCAGGGCCCTCGGGACTTTGTCAGATACGCAGTATTTT.

This rearrangement joins TRBV5-6 to TRBJ2-7; 7 positions agree with TRBD1. This CDR3 has 14 amino acids. V was pared by 6 bases and J by 2 bases, with 8 bases of the junction left unmatched. From germline, CDR1 is SGHDT and CDR2 YYEEEE. The CDR3 DNA reads TGTGCCAGCACCTCCGGGACAGAGACCTACGAGCAGTACTTC. Protein: CASTSGTETYEQYF.

V and J are TRBV11-2 and TRBJ2-7; perhaps TRBD1 as D (6 bases). The CDR3 covers 18 residues. V lost 5 bases to trimming and J lost 2 bases, with 25 bases between them. Looked up from germline, CDR1 is SGHAT and CDR2 is FQNNGV. The CDR3 region is CASSPMNRERRRTYEQYF. CDR3 nucleotides: TGTGCCAGCAGCCCCATGAACAGGGAAAGGCGTAGAACCTACGAGCAGTACTTC.

The V and J genes are TRBV15 and TRBJ1-5; D is ambiguous. The CDR3 runs 8 residues. Germline V lookup: CDR1 LNHNV, CDR2 YYDKDF (reference sequence). The germline V and J ends were trimmed by 9 bases and 6 bases, with 0 bases remaining between them. The CDR3 bases are TGTGCCACTCAGCCCCAGCATTTT. This sequence encodes CATQPQHF.

V and J are TRBV6-5 and TRBJ1-6; D remains ambiguous. Germline V gene lookup returns CDR1 MNHEY and CDR2 SVGAGI. V was shortened by 0 bases and J by 7 bases, with 10 bases between the two germline ends. The CDR3 is made up of 15 amino acids. The CDR3 sequence is CASSYSNQINSPLHF. The CDR3 DNA follows: TGTGCCAGCAGTTACTCGAATCAGATCAATTCACCCCTCCACTTT.

Turning to this clone: At one end the junction does not follow the germline gene, possibly because of a read error. V and J are TRBV7-7 and TRBJ2-7, with D tentatively TRBD1 (6 bases). The germline CDR1 and CDR2 sequences are SSHAT and FNYEAQ (reference sequence). The CDR3 runs 15 residues. CDR3 protein: CASSLGQGSSYEQYF. CDR3 DNA sequence: TGTGCTAGCAGCCTGGGACAAGGGAGCTCCTACGAGCAGTACTTC.

This clone appeared a single time. The gene calls are TRBV5-1 and TRBJ2-6; D unclear. Between the trimmed V and J ends, which lost 1 base and 0 bases, there was a span of 14 bases. Germline CDR1 SGHRS, CDR2 YFSETQ. There are 18 residues in the CDR3. CDR3 region: CASSLYGSPNSGANVLTF. The CDR3 region has the DNA TGCGCCAGCAGCTTGTACGGATCCCCAAACTCTGGGGCCAACGTCCTGACTTTC.

The chain links TRBV10-1 to TRBJ2-5, with D hard to call. CDR1 and CDR2 from the germline V gene are WNHNN and SYGVQD (reference sequence). Trimming removed 2 bases from V and 4 bases from J, with 8 bases in between. CDR3 length: 13 amino acids. CDR3 DNA sequence: TGCGCCAGCAGTGAGGGTTGGGGAGAGACCCAGTACTTC. Its protein is CASSEGWGETQYF.

The J gene is TRBJ1-1, the V gene TRBV11-2; possible D gene TRBD1, 5 bases. CDR3 length: 14 residues. Germline assignment: CDR1 SGHAT and CDR2 FQNNGV. Trimming left V 5 bases short and J 4 bases short, with 14 bases between. The CDR3 protein is CASSPRTLSTEAFF. The CDR3 DNA reads as TGTGCCAGCAGCCCCCGGACATTGAGCACTGAAGCTTTCTTT.

J is TRBJ1-1 and V is TRBV5-6, with 11 bases identical to TRBD1. Germline loops: CDR1 SGHDT, CDR2 YYEEEE. The CDR3 consists of 16 residues. V lost 4 bases to trimming and J lost 1 base; unmatched junction nucleotides: 6. The CDR3 DNA sequence: TGTGCCAGCAGCCCAGGACAGGGGGCTTGGAACACTGAAGCTTTCTTT. Translating it yields CASSPGQGAWNTEAFF.

The sample holds a few counts of this clone. The J gene is TRBJ1-1, the V gene TRBV9; tentatively, D is TRBD1 (5 bases). V was shortened by 4 bases and J by 6 bases, with 19 bases between the two germline ends. The CDR3 spans 15 residues. Looked up from germline, CDR1 is SGDLS and CDR2 is YYNGEE. The CDR3 sequence: CASSPRSVSGAEAFF. CDR3 nucleotide sequence: TGTGCCAGCAGCCCCCGGTCCGTCTCGGGGGCTGAAGCTTTCTTT.

V is TRBV6-6 and J is TRBJ1-6, with D tentatively TRBD1 (5 bases). This CDR3 is built from 16 residues. V gave up 6 bases and J gave up 7 bases, with 19 bases separating them. CDR1 is MNHNY, CDR2 SVGAGI, per germline (reference sequence). As DNA, the CDR3 is TGTGCCAGCAGAACCTACTGGGACCCTATCAATTCACCCCTCCACTTT. Translating it yields CASRTYWDPINSPLHF.

The chain uses TRBV18 and TRBJ1-3, with TRBD1 matching 7 bases. This CDR3 is 15 amino acids long. Germline CDR1 and CDR2: KGHSH and LQKENI. With V trimmed by 6 bases and J by 1 base, 6 bases remained unmatched. CDR3 protein: CASSPNRGSGNTIYF. CDR3 in DNA: TGTGCCAGCTCCCCTAACAGGGGATCTGGAAACACCATATATTTT.

This chain joins TRBV5-4 and TRBJ2-2, with no clear D. CDR1 and CDR2 (germline): SGHNT, YYREEE (reference sequence). V dropped 4 bases and J dropped 1 base, with 11 bases sitting between them. The CDR3 runs 15 residues. The CDR3 DNA sequence: TGTGCCAGCAGCCCCGGGCGCCTGAACACCGGGGAGCTGTTTTTT. Translated, it gives CASSPGRLNTGELFF.

The rearrangement joins TRBV6-5 to TRBJ2-5; possibly TRBD1 for D (6 bases). Germline V gene data show CDR1 as MNHEY and CDR2 as SVGAGI. The CDR3 covers 14 residues. Trimming took off 5 bases at V and 7 bases at J, with 17 bases between the two ends. The CDR3 DNA follows: TGTGCCAGCAGTCATGACAGGAATAAGAGGACCCAGTACTTC. Protein product: CASSHDRNKRTQYF.

This clone has only one observation. The V and J genes are TRBV6-5 and TRBJ1-5, with a weak D call TRBD1 (5 bases). Trimming cost V 0 bases and J 5 bases, with 8 bases left between them. CDR3 length: 14 residues. Germline CDR1 reads MNHEY; CDR2 reads SVGAGI. Written as DNA, the CDR3 is TGTGCCAGCAGTTACTCTCAGGGATATCAGCCCCAGCATTTT. Encoded protein: CASSYSQGYQPQHF.

The rearrangement joins TRBV15 to TRBJ2-5, with TRBD1 matching 7 bases. This CDR3 has 15 amino acids. CDR1 is LNHNV and CDR2 is YYDKDF in the germline V gene (reference sequence). V was clipped by 0 bases and J by 2 bases; unmatched bases: 3. CDR3 residues: CATSRDRGNQETQYF. The CDR3, as DNA: TGTGCCACCAGCAGAGACAGGGGGAATCAAGAGACCCAGTACTTC.

The CDR3 reads CASSLNSYEQYF. In nucleotides, the CDR3 is TGCGCCAGCAGCTTAAATTCCTACGAGCAGTACTTC. The gene calls are TRBV5-1 and TRBJ2-7; D unclear. The CDR3 contains 12 residues. CDR1 SGHRS and CDR2 YFSETQ come from the germline V gene. The V end was cut by 2 bases, the J end by 1 base, with 4 bases between.

The chain couples TRBV5-1 to TRBJ1-4; 9 bases agree with TRBD1. The germline gives CDR1 SGHRS, CDR2 YFSETQ. Germline trimming cut 4 bases from V and 6 bases from J; bases unmatched to any gene: 13. This CDR3 contains 17 residues. The DNA for the CDR3 is TGCGCCAGCAGCACCACTTCCTACAGGGGGCTCGATGAAAAACTGTTTTTT. It encodes CASSTTSYRGLDEKLFF.